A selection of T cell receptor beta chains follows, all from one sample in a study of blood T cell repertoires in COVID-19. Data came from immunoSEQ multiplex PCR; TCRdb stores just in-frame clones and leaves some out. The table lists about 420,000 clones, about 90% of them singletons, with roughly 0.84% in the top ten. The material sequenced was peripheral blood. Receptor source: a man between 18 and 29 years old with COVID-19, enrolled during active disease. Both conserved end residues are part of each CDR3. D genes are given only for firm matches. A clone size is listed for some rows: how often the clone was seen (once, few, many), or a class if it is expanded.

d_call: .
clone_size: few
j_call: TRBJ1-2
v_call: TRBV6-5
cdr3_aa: CASSLSPRTYGYTF
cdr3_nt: TGTGCCAGCAGCTTGTCGCCCAGAACCTATGGCTACACCTTC

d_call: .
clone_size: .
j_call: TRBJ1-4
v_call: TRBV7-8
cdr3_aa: CASSLEEGGNEKLFF
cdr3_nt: TGTGCCAGCAGCTTAGAAGAGGGCGGTAATGAAAAACTGTTTTTT

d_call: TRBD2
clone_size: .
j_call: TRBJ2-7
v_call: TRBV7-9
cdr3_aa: CASSFRLADNPEQYF
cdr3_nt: TGTGCCAGCAGCTTCCGGCTAGCGGACAATCCCGAGCAGTACTTC

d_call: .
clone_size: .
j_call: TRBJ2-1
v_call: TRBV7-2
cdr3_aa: CASSFSSSSAKFGQFF
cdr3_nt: TGTGCCAGCAGCTTTTCTTCGTCTAGCGCCAAGTTTGGGCAGTTCTTC

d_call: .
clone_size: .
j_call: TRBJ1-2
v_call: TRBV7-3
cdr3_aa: CASSLRGGDGYTF
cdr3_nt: TGTGCCAGCAGCTTACGGGGAGGGGATGGCTACACCTTC

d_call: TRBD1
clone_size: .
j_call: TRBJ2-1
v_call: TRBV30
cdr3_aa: CAWSTGTGSPNEQFF
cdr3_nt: TGTGCCTGGAGTACCGGGACAGGGTCCCCGAATGAGCAGTTCTTC

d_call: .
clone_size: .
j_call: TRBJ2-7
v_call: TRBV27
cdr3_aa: CASSFSSSYEQYF
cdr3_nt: TGTGCCAGCAGTTTTAGTAGCTCCTACGAGCAGTACTTC

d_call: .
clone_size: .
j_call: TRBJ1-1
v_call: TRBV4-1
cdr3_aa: CASSQAPGSNTEAFF
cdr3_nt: TGCGCCAGCAGCCAAGCGCCAGGGTCGAACACTGAAGCTTTCTTT

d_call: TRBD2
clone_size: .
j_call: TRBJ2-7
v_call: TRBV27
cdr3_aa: CASRAGGREQYF
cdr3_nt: TGTGCCAGCCGAGCGGGAGGGCGCGAGCAGTACTTC

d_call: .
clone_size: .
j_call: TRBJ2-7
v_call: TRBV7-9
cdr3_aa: CASSSDSWSSYEQYF
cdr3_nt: TGTGCCAGCAGCTCGGACTCCTGGAGCTCCTACGAGCAGTACTTC

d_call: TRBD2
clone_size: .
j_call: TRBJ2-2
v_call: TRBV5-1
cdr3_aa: CASSLLAGGRGGELFF
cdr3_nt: TGCGCCAGCAGCCTTCTAGCGGGAGGGCGCGGCGGGGAGCTGTTTTTT

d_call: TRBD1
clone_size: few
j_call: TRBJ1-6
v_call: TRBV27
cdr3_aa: CASSNTGQLSNSPLHF
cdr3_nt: TGTGCCAGCAGTAACACGGGACAGTTATCTAATTCACCCCTCCACTTT

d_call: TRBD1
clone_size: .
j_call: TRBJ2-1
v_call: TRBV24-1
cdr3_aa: CATSGGTGRFNEQFF
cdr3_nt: TGTGCCACCAGTGGGGGGACAGGGAGGTTCAATGAGCAGTTCTTC

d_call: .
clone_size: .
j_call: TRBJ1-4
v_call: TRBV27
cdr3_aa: CASTSLGAGWEKLFF
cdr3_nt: TGTGCCAGCACCTCGCTGGGGGCTGGTTGGGAAAAACTGTTTTTT

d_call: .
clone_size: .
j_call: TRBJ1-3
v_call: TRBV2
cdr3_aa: CASSGEGVGNTIYF
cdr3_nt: TGTGCCAGCAGTGGGGAAGGGGTTGGAAACACCATATATTTT

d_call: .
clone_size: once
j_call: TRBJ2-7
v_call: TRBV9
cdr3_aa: CASSGRDSLYEQYF
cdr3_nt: TGTGCCAGCAGCGGCCGGGACTCTCTCTACGAGCAGTACTTC

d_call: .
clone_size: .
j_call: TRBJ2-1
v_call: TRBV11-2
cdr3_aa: CASSPSRREQFF
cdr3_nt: TGTGCCAGCAGCCCCTCGAGGAGGGAGCAGTTCTTC

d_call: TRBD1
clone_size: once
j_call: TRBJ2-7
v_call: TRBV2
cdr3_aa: CASRLDRVSSYEQYF
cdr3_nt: TGTGCCAGCAGACTTGACAGGGTCAGCTCCTACGAGCAGTACTTC

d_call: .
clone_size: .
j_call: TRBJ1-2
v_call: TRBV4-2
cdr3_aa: CASSQGGRDYGYTF
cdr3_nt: TGTGCCAGCAGCCAAGGTGGACGGGATTATGGCTACACCTTC

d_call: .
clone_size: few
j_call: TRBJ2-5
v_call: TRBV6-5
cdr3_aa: CASSYLAGGGQETQYF
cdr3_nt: TGTGCCAGCAGTTACCTCGCCGGGGGAGGACAAGAGACCCAGTACTTC

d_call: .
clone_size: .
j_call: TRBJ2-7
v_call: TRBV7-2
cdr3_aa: CASSTRQAYEQYF
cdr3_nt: TGTGCCAGCAGCACAAGACAAGCCTACGAGCAGTACTTC